The 17 T cell receptor beta chains in this list originate from one sample, sequenced in a study of identical twins. TCRdb redid the calling of the 5' RACE reads with MiXCR, one entry per CDR3 protein. Here the sample spans around 490,000 distinct CDR3 sequences, approximately 20% being singletons. These same records also appear under a second study, on yellow fever vaccine responses in identical twins.

The source material was CD4+ T cells sorted from blood. The receptors come from a woman aged 18-29 years in good health.

This clonotype was counted ten times or more. The rearrangement joins TRBV9 to TRBJ1-2; tentative D call: TRBD1 (5 bases). CDR1 and CDR2 (germline): SGDLS, YYNGEE. This CDR3 has 17 amino acids. V was shortened by 4 bases and J by 1 base, with 20 bases between the two germline ends. CDR3 nucleotides: TGTGCCAGCAGCCCCGTGTGGTTGGGACGGAGTAACTATGGCTACACCTTC. Protein product: CASSPVWLGRSNYGYTF.

The CDR3 DNA follows: TGTGCCAGCAGTTTATCGGGGACAAATGAAGCTTTCTTT. Its translation is CASSLSGTNEAFF. The J gene is TRBJ1-1, the V gene TRBV27; weak D call: TRBD1 (6 bases). The length of the CDR3 is 13 residues. Germline lookup yields CDR1 MNHEY and CDR2 SMNVEV (reference sequence). Trimming pared 0 bases from V and 7 bases from J, leaving 9 bases between.

The V gene is TRBV27, the J gene TRBJ1-1; no reliable D call. The CDR3 has 15 amino acids. Germline V gene lookup returns CDR1 MNHEY and CDR2 SMNVEV (reference sequence). Trimming removed 2 bases from V and 3 bases from J, with 13 bases in between. The CDR3 sequence is CASSLNPWGYTEAFF. The CDR3 nucleotides are TGTGCCAGCAGTTTAAATCCCTGGGGATACACTGAAGCTTTCTTT.

This clonotype was observed a handful of times. The CDR3 sequence: CASSESQVRYEQYF. The CDR3 region has the DNA TGCGCCAGCAGTGAGTCCCAAGTCCGCTACGAGCAGTACTTC. This chain connects TRBV10-1 to TRBJ2-7; D uncertain. The CDR3 sequence is 14 residues long. The germline gives CDR1 WNHNN, CDR2 SYGVQD (reference sequence). Trimming took 0 bases from V and 3 from J, leaving 9 bases between them.

The CDR3 protein is CASSLTSGFYGELFF. The CDR3 bases are TGTGCCAGCAGCTTAACTAGCGGGTTCTATGGGGAGCTGTTTTTT. The chain combines TRBV7-9 with TRBJ2-2; 9 bases fit TRBD2. J lost 8 bases, V lost 2 bases, and 6 bases had no gene match. CDR3 length: 15 residues. Per the germline V gene, CDR1 is SEHNR and CDR2 is FQNEAQ (reference sequence).

This clonotype was picked up a small number of times. The chain uses TRBV24-1 and TRBJ2-1; 8 bases fit TRBD1. J gave up 5 bases and V 8 bases, and 10 bases lay outside the gene matches. This CDR3 spans 15 amino acids. The germline CDR1 and CDR2 sequences are KGHDR and SFDVKD. CDR3 loop: CATTEGQVGNNEQFF. CDR3 nucleotides: TGTGCCACCACCGAGGGACAGGTTGGTAACAATGAGCAGTTCTTC.

The chain combines TRBV5-6 with TRBJ2-3; 10 nucleotides match TRBD1. From germline, CDR1 is SGHDT and CDR2 YYEEEE. CDR3 length: 16 amino acids. V shed 3 bases and J 6 bases; nucleotides not matched to a gene: 10. The CDR3 region is CASSYRDRGSPDTQYF. Here the CDR3 DNA reads TGTGCCAGCAGCTATAGGGACAGGGGCTCCCCGGATACGCAGTATTTT.

The chain couples TRBV20-1 to TRBJ1-5, with TRBD1 matching 7 bases. The CDR3 sequence is 15 residues long. CDR1 is DFQATT, CDR2 SNEGSKA, per germline (reference sequence). With V trimmed by 3 bases and J by 0 bases, 5 bases remained unmatched. CDR3 bases: TGCAGTGCTAGTCGGGACAGCTCTAGCAATCAGCCCCAGCATTTT. Amino acid sequence: CSASRDSSSNQPQHF.

This clonotype has only a few counts. The chain employs TRBV20-1 and TRBJ2-3; TRBD2 matches at 12 bases. With V trimmed by 1 base and J by 4 bases, 6 bases remained unmatched. The CDR3 has 16 amino acids. Germline V gene data show CDR1 as DFQATT and CDR2 as SNEGSKA (reference sequence). This CDR3 is CSARAALAGGSDTQYF. The CDR3 bases are TGCAGTGCTAGAGCAGCCCTAGCGGGAGGGTCAGATACGCAGTATTTT.

This clonotype was seen a handful of times. The chain uses TRBV24-1 and TRBJ2-2; 14 nucleotides line up with TRBD2. This CDR3 has 18 amino acids. Unmatched junction bases numbered 10, after V lost 4 bases and J lost 7 bases. The germline CDR1 and CDR2 sequences are KGHDR and SFDVKD. This chain's CDR3 is CATSEPGLAGDGGGELFF. CDR3 DNA sequence: TGTGCCACCAGTGAGCCGGGACTAGCGGGAGATGGAGGCGGGGAGCTGTTTTTT.

This clonotype occurred a few times. CDR3 nucleotides: TGTGCCACCAGTGATTTGCAGGGTATCGGGGAGCTGTTTTTT. Translating it yields CATSDLQGIGELFF. The chain employs TRBV24-1 and TRBJ2-2, with a tentative D call TRBD1 (5 bases). V dropped 0 bases and J dropped 7 bases, with 8 bases sitting between them. CDR1 and CDR2 (germline): KGHDR, SFDVKD. The CDR3 loop spans 14 amino acids.

A few counts support this clonotype. This chain joins TRBV5-1 and TRBJ2-3; no definite D call. Between the trimmed V and J ends, which lost 0 bases and 2 bases, there was a span of 7 bases. From germline, CDR1 is SGHRS and CDR2 YFSETQ. The CDR3 length is 14 residues. CDR3 region: CASSLERYTDTQYF. The CDR3 DNA sequence: TGCGCCAGCAGCTTGGAGAGGTACACAGATACGCAGTATTTT.

This clonotype occurred a few times. V gene TRBV20-1 combines with J gene TRBJ1-1; possible D gene TRBD1, 6 bases. Looked up from germline, CDR1 is DFQATT and CDR2 is SNEGSKA (reference sequence). The CDR3 loop spans 14 amino acids. Trimming cost V 3 bases and J 2 bases, with 13 bases left between them. The CDR3 nucleotides are TGCAGTGCTAGGTCCGGGACACTCAACACTGAAGCTTTCTTT. This gives the protein CSARSGTLNTEAFF.

The chain combines TRBV5-1 with TRBJ2-1; 12 bases agree with TRBD2. CDR1 SGHRS and CDR2 YFSETQ come from the germline V gene. This CDR3 has 16 residues. The ends lost 0 bases at V and 7 bases at J; junction bases unmatched: 5. The CDR3 spells CASSLVGTSGLNEQFF. The DNA for the CDR3 is TGCGCCAGCAGCTTGGTCGGGACTAGCGGGCTTAATGAGCAGTTCTTC.

This clonotype has only a few counts. The chain uses TRBV21-1 and TRBJ2-2; the D segment call TRBD1 is taken from the table without a DNA check. TRBV21-1 is termed a pseudogene. The CDR3 covers 18 residues. CDR3 bases: TGTGCCAGCATCTCCCCCGAAAGGACAGTGATCCCCACCGGGGAGCTGTTTTTT. It codes for CASISPERTVIPTGELFF.

CDR3 sequence reads: CASSAMETQYF. Here the CDR3 DNA reads TGTGCCAGCAGTGCTATGGAGACCCAGTACTTC. This chain links TRBV6-1 with TRBJ2-5; D unresolved. The CDR3 runs 11 residues. Germline CDR1 and CDR2: MNHNS and SASEGT. With 4 bases removed from V and 5 bases from J, the gap between germline ends came to 5 bases.

The table lists this clonotype with a few counts. This rearrangement joins TRBV6-5 to TRBJ1-2, with a weak D call TRBD1 (6 bases). The CDR3 has 14 residues. The V gene lost 2 bases and the J gene lost 8 bases, with 15 bases spanning the gap. Looked up from germline, CDR1 is MNHEY and CDR2 is SVGAGI. The CDR3 sequence is CASSYGRGVNGYTF. CDR3 bases: TGTGCCAGCAGTTACGGCAGGGGCGTCAACGGCTACACCTTC.